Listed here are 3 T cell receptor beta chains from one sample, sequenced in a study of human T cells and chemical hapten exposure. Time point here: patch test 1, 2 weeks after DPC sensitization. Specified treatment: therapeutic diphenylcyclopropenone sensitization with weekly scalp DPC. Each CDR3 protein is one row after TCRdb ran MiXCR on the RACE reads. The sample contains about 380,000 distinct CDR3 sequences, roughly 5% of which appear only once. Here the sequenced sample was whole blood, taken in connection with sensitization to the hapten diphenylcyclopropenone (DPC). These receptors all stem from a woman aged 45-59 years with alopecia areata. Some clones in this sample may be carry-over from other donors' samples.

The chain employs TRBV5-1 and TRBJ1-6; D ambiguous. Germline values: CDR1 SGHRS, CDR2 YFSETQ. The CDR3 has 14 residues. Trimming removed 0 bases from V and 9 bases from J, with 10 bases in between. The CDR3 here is CASSLAGKGSPLHF. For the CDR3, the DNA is TGCGCCAGCAGCTTGGCTGGGAAGGGTTCACCCCTCCACTTT.

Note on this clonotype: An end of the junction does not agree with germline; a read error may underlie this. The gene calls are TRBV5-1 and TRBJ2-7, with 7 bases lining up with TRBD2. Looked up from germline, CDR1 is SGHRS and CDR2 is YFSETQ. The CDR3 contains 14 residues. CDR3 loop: CTSSPPGGSYEQYF. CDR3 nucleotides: TGCACCAGCAGCCCCCCGGGGGGATCCTACGAGCAGTACTTC.

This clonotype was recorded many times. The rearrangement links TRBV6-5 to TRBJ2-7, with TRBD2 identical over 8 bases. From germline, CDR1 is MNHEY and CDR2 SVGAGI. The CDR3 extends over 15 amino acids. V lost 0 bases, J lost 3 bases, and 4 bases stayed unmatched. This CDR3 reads CASSYSRGGGYEQYF. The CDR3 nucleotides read TGTGCCAGCAGTTACTCTCGGGGGGGAGGCTACGAGCAGTACTTC.